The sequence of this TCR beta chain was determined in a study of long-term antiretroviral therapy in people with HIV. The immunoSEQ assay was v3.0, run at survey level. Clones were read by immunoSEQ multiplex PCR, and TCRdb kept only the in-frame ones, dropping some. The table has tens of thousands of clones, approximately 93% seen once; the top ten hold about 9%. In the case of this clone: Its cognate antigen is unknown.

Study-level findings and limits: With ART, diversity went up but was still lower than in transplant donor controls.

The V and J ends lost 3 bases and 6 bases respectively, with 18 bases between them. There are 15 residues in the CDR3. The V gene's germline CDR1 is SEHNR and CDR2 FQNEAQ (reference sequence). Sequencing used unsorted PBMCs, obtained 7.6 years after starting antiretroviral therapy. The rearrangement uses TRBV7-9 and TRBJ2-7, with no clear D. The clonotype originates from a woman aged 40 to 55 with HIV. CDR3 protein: CASSFAPPLGLEQYF. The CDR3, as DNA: TGTGCCAGCAGCTTTGCCCCCCCTCTAGGTCTCGAGCAGTACTTC.